The 21 T cell receptor beta chains below all came from one sample that was sequenced in a study of blood T cell repertoires in COVID-19. Using immunoSEQ multiplex PCR, the repertoire was profiled, and TCRdb retains in-frame clones only, with some absent. The repertoire consists of under 350,000 clones, with over 75% occurring once and the leading ten covering less than 4.5%. Sequencing was performed on PBMCs or T cells enriched from blood (not recorded which). These receptors all stem from a young man who had recovered from COVID-19.

The chain combines TRBV25-1 with TRBJ2-1; tentative D call: TRBD2 (6 bases). The V end lost 1 base, the J end lost 7 bases, and 14 bases lay between the germline ends. CDR1 and CDR2 (germline): MGHDK, SYGVNS. The CDR3 extends over 15 amino acids. CDR3 residues: CASSEWVAGTNEQFF. The CDR3 region has the DNA TGTGCCAGCAGTGAATGGGTGGCGGGAACGAATGAGCAGTTCTTC.

This clone has just one count. J is TRBJ1-4 and V is TRBV6-5; D remains unclear. This CDR3 contains 14 residues. Germline CDR1 is MNHEY and CDR2 is SVGAGI. Deletions cut 2 bases from V and 5 bases from J, with 9 bases between. CDR3 sequence: CASSYGQANEKLFF. CDR3 nucleotide sequence: TGTGCCAGCAGTTACGGGCAGGCAAATGAAAAACTGTTTTTT.

The V call is TRBV19, the J call TRBJ1-1; 8 nucleotides agree with TRBD1. J lost 0 bases, V lost 4 bases, and 7 bases had no gene match. Per germline, CDR1 LNHDA and CDR2 SQIVND (reference sequence). The CDR3 sequence is 16 residues long. CDR3 loop: CASSNRGGRMNTEAFF. CDR3 in DNA: TGTGCCAGTAGTAACAGGGGGGGAAGAATGAACACTGAAGCTTTCTTT.

This chain links TRBV18 with TRBJ1-5, with TRBD1 matching over 7 bases. This CDR3 is built from 15 residues. Germline loops: CDR1 KGHSH, CDR2 LQKENI. Trimming removed 6 bases from V and 2 bases from J; junction bases left unmatched: 7. CDR3 loop: CASSTYDRGNQPQHF. The CDR3 coding sequence is TGTGCCAGCTCGACCTATGACAGGGGCAATCAGCCCCAGCATTTT. The variable domain in full, completed from reference TRBV18 and TRBJ1-5, reads NAGVMQNPRHLVRRRGQEARLRCSPMKGHSHVYWYRQLPEEGLKFMVYLQKENIIDESGMPKERFSAEFPKEGPSILRIQQVVRGDSAAYFCASSTYDRGNQPQHFGDGTRLSIL.

This sequence joins TRBV19 and TRBJ1-2; D gene ambiguous. Trimming removed 5 bases at V and 0 bases at J, with 13 bases between. The CDR3 sequence is 15 residues long. Germline V gives CDR1 LNHDA, CDR2 SQIVND (reference sequence). The CDR3, as DNA: TGTGCCAGTAGTGTTTGGTCCCGAGCTAACTATGGCTACACCTTC. Translation: CASSVWSRANYGYTF.

The V and J genes are TRBV4-2 and TRBJ1-5; 8 bases line up with TRBD1. The CDR3 runs 17 residues. CDR1 LGHNA and CDR2 YNFKEQ come from the germline V gene. Germline trimming cut 6 bases from V and 2 bases from J; bases unmatched to any gene: 12. The CDR3 spells CASRESTGGVGNQPQHF. CDR3 in DNA: TGTGCCAGCAGGGAATCAACAGGGGGTGTGGGCAATCAGCCCCAGCATTTT.

The chain carries TRBV24-1 and TRBJ1-2; 9 bases are shared with TRBD1. This CDR3 is 17 amino acids long. V was clipped by 5 bases and J by 0 bases; unmatched bases: 9. Germline-derived CDR1 and CDR2 are KGHDR and SFDVKD. The DNA of the CDR3 is TGTGCCACCAGTGCCGCGGTAGGGACAGGGCCTAACTATGGCTACACCTTC. It codes for CATSAAVGTGPNYGYTF.

This sequence joins TRBV5-1 and TRBJ2-7; D is perhaps TRBD1 (6 bases). The germline V and J ends were trimmed by 2 bases and 0 bases, with 15 bases remaining between them. Germline lookup yields CDR1 SGHRS and CDR2 YFSETQ. This CDR3 contains 16 residues. CDR3 DNA: TGCGCCAGCAGCTTTACTACCGGGACAACCTCCTACGAGCAGTACTTC. Protein: CASSFTTGTTSYEQYF.

The sample holds one count of this clone. The chain links TRBV19 to TRBJ2-1; 12 bases fit TRBD2. Germline V CDR1 and CDR2: LNHDA, SQIVND (reference sequence). This CDR3 has 15 residues. The V segment lost 5 bases and the J segment 4 bases; nucleotides outside the gene matches: 3. CDR3 DNA sequence: TGTGCCAGTAGTTTAACTAGCGGGGGGTACAATGAGCAGTTCTTC. Its translation is CASSLTSGGYNEQFF.

The V call is TRBV5-1, the J call TRBJ1-2; tentatively, D is TRBD1 (5 bases). The CDR3 spans 14 residues. V dropped 4 bases and J dropped 3 bases, with 13 bases sitting between them. Germline V gene sequence: CDR1 SGHRS, CDR2 YFSETQ. CDR3 sequence reads: CASSPGRDYYGYTF. The CDR3 region has the DNA TGCGCCAGCAGCCCGGGGCGGGATTACTATGGCTACACCTTC.

The chain joins TRBV5-6 to TRBJ2-7; TRBD2 agrees at 7 bases. The length of the CDR3 is 14 residues. The V segment lost 1 base and the J segment 6 bases; nucleotides outside the gene matches: 7. Germline V gene sequence: CDR1 SGHDT, CDR2 YYEEEE. The CDR3 DNA is TGTGCCAGCAGCTTGTGGACTAGTTGGTCCGAGCAGTACTTC. Translation gives CASSLWTSWSEQYF.

The CDR3 DNA reads TGTGCCAGCAGTGGTCAGGGTTATGAAAAACTGTTTTTT. Amino acids: CASSGQGYEKLFF. The chain employs TRBV25-1 and TRBJ1-4, with TRBD1 as a possible D gene (5 bases). Germline loops: CDR1 MGHDK, CDR2 SYGVNS. V shed 4 bases and J shed 6 bases, with 9 bases lying between them. This CDR3 comprises 13 residues.

V usage is TRBV7-2 and J usage is TRBJ1-1, with TRBD1 as a possible D gene (6 bases). V lost 5 bases to trimming and J lost 3 bases, with 19 bases between them. Germline V gene lookup returns CDR1 SGHTA and CDR2 FQGNSA. The CDR3 is 16 residues long. CDR3 bases: TGTGCCAGCAGCACTTCGGGACACCAATCTGACACTGAAGCTTTCTTT. Translating it yields CASSTSGHQSDTEAFF.

This clone was seen just once. Distinct nucleotide sequences in the sample also encode this CDR3. J is TRBJ2-6 and V is TRBV6-5, with 9 positions matching TRBD1. J was trimmed by 1 base and V by 6 bases; bases with no gene match: 1. This CDR3 comprises 15 residues. In germline, CDR1 is MNHEY, CDR2 SVGAGI. Here the CDR3 DNA reads TGTGCCAGCAGGACAGGGGGTTCTGGGGCCAACGTCCTGACTTTC. Its translation is CASRTGGSGANVLTF.

Only one count was recorded for this clone. The genes are TRBV10-2 and TRBJ2-3; 7 bases are shared with TRBD2. The CDR3 runs to 15 residues. J was trimmed by 6 bases and V by 3 bases; bases with no gene match: 9. The V gene's germline CDR1 is WSHSY and CDR2 SAAADI. CDR3 bases: TGCGCCAGCAGTGACTGGGCTAGCGGAGCGGATACGCAGTATTTT. Translation gives CASSDWASGADTQYF.

The chain joins TRBV30 to TRBJ1-2; no clear D. CDR3 length equals 14 residues. Per the germline V gene, CDR1 is GTSNPN and CDR2 is SVGIG (reference sequence). The V and J ends lost 0 bases and 2 bases respectively, with 10 bases between them. CDR3 sequence (DNA): TGTGCCTGGAGTGTACGGACGGGGAACTATGGCTACACCTTC. Protein product: CAWSVRTGNYGYTF.

A single count supports this clone. The junction shows a germline mismatch at one end, possibly a read error. V is TRBV28 and J is TRBJ1-2; D call uncertain. CDR1 is MDHEN and CDR2 is SYDVKM in the germline V gene. The CDR3 totals 12 residues. CDR3 in DNA: TGTGCCAGCAGTCGAGGGAACTACGGCTACACCTTC. Translation: CASSRGNYGYTF.

Only one count was recorded for this clone. V usage is TRBV2 and J usage is TRBJ2-3; 8 bases map to TRBD1. This CDR3 region has 15 residues. Germline CDR1 reads SNHLY; CDR2 reads FYNNEI. With V trimmed by 2 bases and J by 5 bases, 6 bases remained unmatched. The CDR3 spells CASSEWTGTGDTQYF. CDR3 nucleotides: TGTGCCAGCAGTGAATGGACAGGGACGGGAGATACGCAGTATTTT.

This chain uses TRBV7-9 with TRBJ2-3; D is ambiguous. This CDR3 spans 15 amino acids. The germline V and J ends were trimmed by 5 bases and 6 bases, with 18 bases remaining between them. Germline CDR1 is SEHNR and CDR2 is FQNEAQ (reference sequence). The CDR3 DNA is TGTGCCAGCAGCCCACCCCGCGGCCCCCTGGATACGCAGTATTTT. It yields the protein CASSPPRGPLDTQYF.

This clone was seen a few times. The identical CDR3 is also encoded by other nucleotide sequences in the sample. This chain uses TRBV27 with TRBJ1-4, with 7 bases that match TRBD1. Losses at the gene ends were 4 bases for V and 4 bases for J; bases not matched to a gene: 0. Per the germline V gene, CDR1 is MNHEY and CDR2 is SMNVEV (reference sequence). This CDR3 spans 13 amino acids. CDR3 protein: CASSYRGNEKLFF. In nucleotides, the CDR3 is TGTGCCAGCAGTTACAGGGGTAATGAAAAACTGTTTTTT.

CDR3 loop: CASSLLTGAYEQYF. CDR3 DNA sequence: TGTGCCAGTAGCCTACTGACAGGAGCCTACGAGCAGTACTTC. The chain links TRBV19 to TRBJ2-7, with D maybe TRBD1 (6 bases). From germline, CDR1 is LNHDA and CDR2 SQIVND (reference sequence). There are 14 residues in the CDR3. V was cut by 6 bases and J by 2 bases, with 14 bases left in between.